Following are 8 T cell receptor beta chains from one sample sequenced in a study of T cell clonotyping in hematopoietic cell transplantation (dated by TCRdb to the early 2020s). Library method: the immunoSEQ multiplex PCR assay. Entries here come from immuneACCESS through TCRdb and include only in-frame sequences with V and J called. Some clones fail to appear in such tables; in the studies checked, an unresolved V gene covers under half of the shortfall, and the cause of the remainder is unknown. The sample includes tens of thousands of clones, with almost 97% observed a single time. Under 2% of the sample goes to the ten largest clones. In light of the paper, this sample's time point label describes: recipient sample about 28 days before transplant, after cytoreduction. The sample consisted of peripheral blood mononuclear cells, taken before stem cell transplant. All receptors derive from a woman between 45 and 60 years old with acute myeloid leukemia. Some clones in this sample may be carry-over from other donors' samples.

The V and J genes are TRBV30 and TRBJ2-5; possibly TRBD1 for D (5 bases). The CDR3 extends over 11 amino acids. The V gene's germline CDR1 is GTSNPN and CDR2 SVGIG (reference sequence). V dropped 2 bases and J dropped 5 bases, with 6 bases sitting between them. The CDR3 DNA reads as TGTGCCTGGAGTCAGGGCGAGACCCAGTACTTC. Encoded protein: CAWSQGETQYF.

V and J are TRBV5-1 and TRBJ2-7; D call uncertain. V was shortened by 1 base and J by 0 bases, with 5 bases between the two germline ends. The germline gives CDR1 SGHRS, CDR2 YFSETQ. This CDR3 is built from 13 residues. CDR3 sequence (DNA): TGCGCCAGCAGCTTGCTACCCTCCTACGAGCAGTACTTC. Its protein is CASSLLPSYEQYF. Looking up the rest from reference TRBV5-1 and TRBJ2-7 gives the full variable domain: KAGVTQTPRYLIKTRGQQVTLSCSPISGHRSVSWYQQTPGQGLQFLFEYFSETQRNKGNFPGRFSGRQFSNSRSEMNVSTLELGDSALYLCASSLLPSYEQYFGPGTRLTVT.

The J gene is TRBJ1-2, the V gene TRBV30; possibly TRBD1 for D (6 bases). Trimming pared 7 bases from V and 7 bases from J, leaving 16 bases between. CDR3 size: 12 residues. Per germline, CDR1 GTSNPN and CDR2 SVGIG (reference sequence). Here the CDR3 DNA reads TGTGCCTTACATTTGGAGGGGGGTGGCTACACCTTC. Residues: CALHLEGGGYTF.

This chain connects TRBV30 to TRBJ2-7, with 12 bases lining up with TRBD1. The CDR3 runs to 16 residues. Germline V gene data show CDR1 as GTSNPN and CDR2 as SVGIG (reference sequence). Trimming cost V 3 bases and J 6 bases; bases outside gene matches: 12. CDR3 coding DNA: TGTGCCTGGAGCGCATGGGACAGGGGGCGGCCTTTCGAGCAGTACTTC. Its protein is CAWSAWDRGRPFEQYF.

This clone was picked up one time. The gene calls are TRBV5-1 and TRBJ2-2; 7 nucleotides match TRBD1. Germline V gene data show CDR1 as SGHRS and CDR2 as YFSETQ. The CDR3 is 14 amino acids. V lost 6 bases, J lost 4 bases, and 6 bases stayed unmatched. The CDR3 region is CASNTGDLTGELFF. CDR3 sequence (DNA): TGCGCCAGCAACACAGGGGACCTCACCGGGGAGCTGTTTTTT.

The chain uses TRBV5-1 and TRBJ2-7; 8 bases match TRBD2. The CDR3 covers 15 residues. The germline CDR1 and CDR2 sequences are SGHRS and YFSETQ. The V gene end was trimmed by 4 bases and the J gene end by 2 bases; junction bases not matched to a gene: 8. The CDR3 protein is CASSLTGGAPYEQYF. In nucleotides, the CDR3 is TGCGCCAGCAGCCTCACCGGGGGGGCCCCCTACGAGCAGTACTTC. Filled out from reference TRBV5-1 and TRBJ2-7, the complete variable domain reads KAGVTQTPRYLIKTRGQQVTLSCSPISGHRSVSWYQQTPGQGLQFLFEYFSETQRNKGNFPGRFSGRQFSNSRSEMNVSTLELGDSALYLCASSLTGGAPYEQYFGPGTRLTVT.

The rearrangement links TRBV6-5 to TRBJ1-3; no clear D gene. The CDR3 totals 15 residues. V was trimmed by 0 bases and J by 0 bases, leaving 6 bases between them. Germline lookup yields CDR1 MNHEY and CDR2 SVGAGI. CDR3 region: CASSYSEFSGNTIYF. The CDR3 DNA reads as TGTGCCAGCAGTTACTCCGAGTTCTCTGGAAACACCATATATTTT.

V is TRBV19 and J is TRBJ2-7; TRBD1 agrees at 7 bases. Losses at the gene ends were 5 bases for V and 3 bases for J; bases not matched to a gene: 7. The CDR3 runs 14 residues. The germline V gene encodes CDR1 LNHDA and CDR2 SQIVND (reference sequence). CDR3 loop: CASSGHRGGYEQYF. The DNA of the CDR3 is TGTGCCAGTAGTGGGCACAGGGGTGGCTACGAGCAGTACTTC.